This note documents a single T cell receptor beta chain sequence. This CDR3 is 15 amino acids long. V lost 2 bases and J lost 6; bases outside the gene matches: 7. Germline lookup yields CDR1 SGHRS and CDR2 YFSETQ. The sample is drawn from a study of cytomegalovirus exposure and HLA in healthy donors. Assay: immunoSEQ multiplex PCR; the TCRdb copy retains only in-frame clones and omits some. The sample lists roughly 150,000 clones, more than 75% occurring once. The receptor was isolated from a man aged 18 to 30 in good health and CMV-seropositive. Sequencing used PBMCs. V is TRBV5-1 and J is TRBJ1-5; 8 bases match TRBD1. The chain's CDR3 is CASSLEGQGGQPQHF. The DNA for the CDR3 is TGCGCCAGCAGCTTAGAAGGACAGGGCGGTCAGCCCCAGCATTTT.